This record covers a single T cell receptor beta chain. The data originate from a study of blood T cell repertoires in COVID-19. Study context: From the United States, Italy and Spain came samples of acute and convalescent COVID-19.

The CDR3 runs to 15 residues. CDR1 is MNHNY, CDR2 SVGAGI, per germline (reference sequence). V lost 0 bases to trimming and J lost 8 bases, with 13 bases between them. Sequencing used immunoSEQ multiplex PCR; TCRdb keeps in-frame clones, though not all of them. The sample carries 150,000 to 200,000 clones, about 86% recorded once. The receptor was isolated from a man aged 18 to 35 with active or convalescent COVID-19. The V and J genes are TRBV6-6 and TRBJ1-4, with unresolved D. Specimen: peripheral blood. The CDR3, as DNA: TGTGCCAGCAGTTACTCAGCCGGGTTGGAAGAAAAACTGTTTTTT. The encoded protein is CASSYSAGLEEKLFF.